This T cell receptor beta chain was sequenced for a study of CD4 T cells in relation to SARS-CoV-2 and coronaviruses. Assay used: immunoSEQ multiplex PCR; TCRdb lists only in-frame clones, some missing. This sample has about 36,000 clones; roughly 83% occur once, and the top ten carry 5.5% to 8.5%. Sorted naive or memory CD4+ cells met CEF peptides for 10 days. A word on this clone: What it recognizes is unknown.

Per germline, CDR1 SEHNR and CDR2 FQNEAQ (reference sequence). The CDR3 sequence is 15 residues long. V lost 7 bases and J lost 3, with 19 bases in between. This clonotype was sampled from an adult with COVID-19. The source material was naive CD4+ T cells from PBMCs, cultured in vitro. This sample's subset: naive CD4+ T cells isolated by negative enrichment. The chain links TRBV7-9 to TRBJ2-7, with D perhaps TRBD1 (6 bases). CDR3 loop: CASTDQMGHNYEQYF. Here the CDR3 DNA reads TGTGCCAGCACCGATCAAATGGGACACAACTACGAGCAGTACTTC.